A selection of T cell receptor beta chains follows, all from one sample in a study of early T cells in non-severe SARS-CoV-2 infection. MiXCR, applied by TCRdb to the 5' RACE reads, yields one record per CDR3 protein. The table lists about 56,000 distinct CDR3 sequences, around 15% of them singletons. Here the sequenced sample was whole blood, taken at baseline. Every receptor here comes from an adult who was a healthcare worker with PCR-confirmed SARS-CoV-2 infection or an uninfected control (not recorded which). Both conserved end residues are part of each CDR3. D genes are given only for firm matches. Only part of the rows carry a size: once, few, many, or a class if the clone is expanded.

few | TRBJ2-7 | TRBV6-6 | TRBD2 | CASSYSESGLAGQYEQYF | TGTGCCAGCAGTTACTCGGAATCGGGACTAGCGGGACAATACGAGCAGTACTTC
NA | TRBJ2-1 | TRBV5-1 | NA | CASSLGSVGNEQFF | TGCGCCAGCAGCTTGGGGTCGGTGGGGAATGAGCAGTTCTTC
many | TRBJ2-3 | TRBV5-1 | NA | CASSLAVEGPPQYF | TGCGCCAGCAGCTTGGCCGTTGAGGGGCCTCCGCAGTATTTT
NA | TRBJ2-1 | TRBV30 | TRBD2 | CAWSTGTSAYNEQFF | TGTGCCTGGAGCACCGGGACTAGCGCCTACAATGAGCAGTTCTTC
few | TRBJ2-3 | TRBV7-2 | TRBD1 | CASSWDSVRDTQYF | TGTGCCAGCAGCTGGGACAGCGTTCGAGATACGCAGTATTTT
few | TRBJ2-7 | TRBV5-5 | NA | CASSPDPGQGYEQYF | TGTGCCAGCAGCCCCGACCCCGGACAAGGCTACGAGCAGTACTTC
many | TRBJ2-1 | TRBV7-2 | TRBD1 | CASSLASWDRVNEQFF | TGTGCCAGCAGCTTAGCTTCTTGGGACAGGGTGAATGAGCAGTTCTTC
many | TRBJ2-1 | TRBV5-1 | NA | CASSLDITYNEQFF | TGCGCCAGCAGCTTGGATATCACCTACAATGAGCAGTTCTTC
NA | TRBJ1-2 | TRBV5-5 | TRBD1 | CASSLTGGVYGYTF | TGTGCCAGCAGCTTAACAGGGGGCGTCTATGGCTACACCTTC
NA | TRBJ2-3 | TRBV23-1 | TRBD2 | CASSQSSEEHGRLAGGMDTQYF | TGCGCCAGCAGTCAATCCTCGGAGGAGCATGGCCGACTAGCGGGAGGCATGGATACGCAGTATTTT
NA | TRBJ2-3 | TRBV6-5 | TRBD2 | CAARGGGDTQYF | TGTGCCGCGCGGGGGGGCGGGGATACGCAGTATTTT
many | TRBJ2-7 | TRBV28 | NA | CASAGTMNEQYF | TGTGCCAGCGCCGGGACGATGAACGAGCAGTACTTC
NA | TRBJ2-7 | TRBV7-9 | NA | CASSSGGPYEQYF | TGTGCCAGCAGCTCCGGGGGGCCCTACGAGCAGTACTTC
NA | TRBJ1-2 | TRBV5-1 | TRBD1 | CASSSPGQNYGYTF | TGCGCCAGCAGCTCGCCGGGACAGAACTATGGCTACACCTTC
NA | TRBJ2-1 | TRBV6-5 | NA | CASSPPGGWEQFF | TGTGCCAGCAGTCCCCCGGGGGGCTGGGAGCAGTTCTTC
NA | TRBJ2-1 | TRBV11-2 | NA | CASSSIKAYNEQFF | TGTGCCAGCAGCTCCATAAAGGCTTACAATGAGCAGTTCTTC
NA | TRBJ2-1 | TRBV5-1 | TRBD2 | CASSLGLAVGEQFF | TGCGCCAGCAGCTTGGGACTAGCGGTGGGTGAGCAGTTCTTC
NA | TRBJ1-1 | TRBV27 | TRBD1 | CASSRQGEAFF | TGTGCCAGCAGTCGACAGGGCGAAGCTTTCTTT
NA | TRBJ2-1 | TRBV20-1 | TRBD2 | CSAKRGESRNNEQFF | TGCAGTGCTAAGCGGGGGGAAAGCCGTAACAATGAGCAGTTCTTC
many | TRBJ1-1 | TRBV7-3 | NA | CASSLYGAQNTEAFF | TGTGCCAGCAGCTTATATGGAGCGCAGAACACTGAAGCTTTCTTT
many | TRBJ2-7 | TRBV3-1 | TRBD2 | CASRLTSGTEKYEQYF | TGTGCCAGCAGACTGACTAGCGGCACTGAAAAGTACGAGCAGTACTTC